A single sample gave rise to the 7 T cell receptor beta chains below, sequenced in a study of radiation and T cells in renal cell carcinoma. Specified treatment: treatment-naive control, cytoreductive nephrectomy. Sequencing was performed with immunoSEQ multiplex PCR; in TCRdb, only in-frame clones are kept and a portion is missing. The sample holds some 10,000 clones, 58% seen once. The specimen comprised tumor tissue, sampled from a patient whose treatment was nephrectomy without radiotherapy. All receptors derive from a man aged 35 to 55 with renal cell carcinoma.

This chain links TRBV5-1 with TRBJ2-2; D possibly uses TRBD1 or TRBD2 (5 bases each). Germline-derived CDR1 and CDR2 are SGHRS and YFSETQ. This CDR3 is 15 amino acids long. Trimming shortened V by 6 bases and J by 3 bases, and 15 bases separated the two germline ends. CDR3 region: CASTPGTYDTGELFF. CDR3 bases: TGCGCCAGCACTCCTGGGACGTACGACACCGGGGAGCTGTTTTTT.

DNA of the CDR3: TGTGCCAGCAGTTTCAAACGGACCCAAGAGACCCAGTACTTC. Amino acids: CASSFKRTQETQYF. This chain connects TRBV27 to TRBJ2-5; no clear D. Germline values: CDR1 MNHEY, CDR2 SMNVEV (reference sequence). Trimming cost V 3 bases and J 1 base, with 9 bases left between them. The CDR3 length is 14 residues.

The chain recombines TRBV19 with TRBJ2-6; D gene unclear. Germline CDR1 reads LNHDA; CDR2 reads SQIVND (reference sequence). The CDR3 consists of 14 residues. Trimming removed 3 bases from V and 9 bases from J, with 12 bases in between. The CDR3 sequence: CASSIKGALNVLTF. The CDR3 bases are TGTGCCAGTAGTATTAAAGGAGCCCTCAACGTCCTGACTTTC.

This rearrangement joins TRBV30 to TRBJ2-2; D uncertain. The germline V gene encodes CDR1 GTSNPN and CDR2 SVGIG (reference sequence). The V end was cut by 0 bases, the J end by 5 bases, with 25 bases between. The CDR3 consists of 19 residues. Here the CDR3 DNA reads TGTGCCTGGAGTGTACAAACCCCACGTGGTTGGGTTGAGACCGGGGAGCTGTTTTTT. Residues: CAWSVQTPRGWVETGELFF. Complete variable domain (other parts from reference TRBV30 and TRBJ2-2): SQTIHQWPATLVQPVGSPLSLECTVEGTSNPNLYWYRQAAGRGLQLLFYSVGIGQISSEVPQNLSASRPQDRQFILSSKKLLLSDSGFYLCAWSVQTPRGWVETGELFFGEGSRLTVL.

Judged by abundance, this clone is medium-sized. The gene calls are TRBV28 and TRBJ1-1, with D perhaps matching TRBD1 (6 bases). The CDR3 has 17 residues. Trimming removed 1 base from V and 4 bases from J, with 19 bases in between. The germline CDR1 and CDR2 sequences are MDHEN and SYDVKM. The CDR3, as DNA: TGTGCCAGCAGTTTATTAGGGGGAGCGGTCCTTAGCACTGAAGCTTTCTTT. Protein product: CASSLLGGAVLSTEAFF.

The V and J genes are TRBV9 and TRBJ2-1; possibly TRBD1 or TRBD2 for D (5 bases each). The CDR3 runs 15 residues. The V gene's germline CDR1 is SGDLS and CDR2 YYNGEE. Trimming stripped 3 bases from V and 3 bases from J, with 13 bases between. CDR3 in DNA: TGTGCCAGCAGCGGGGGCCGGGACGACTACAATGAGCAGTTCTTC. Translating it yields CASSGGRDDYNEQFF.

Comments on this clone: One end of the junction does not line up with germline, which may come from a read error. The rearrangement uses TRBV7-7 and TRBJ2-5, with 10 bases identical to TRBD2. The CDR3 extends over 16 amino acids. Germline V lookup: CDR1 SSHAT, CDR2 FNYEAQ (reference sequence). The CDR3 reads CASSSGLAGEAETQYF. CDR3 in DNA: TGTGCTAGCAGCTCCGGGCTAGCGGGAGAGGCGGAGACCCAGTACTTC.